Below are 18 T cell receptor beta chains sequenced from a single sample in a study of CD8+CD57+ T cells in acquired aplastic anemia. The study profiled TCR beta VDJ and CDR3 using genomic DNA as template. TCRdb reanalysed the reads using MiXCR and keeps one entry per CDR3 protein. The repertoire holds a few hundred thousand distinct CDR3 sequences, with around three fifths as singletons. Sequenced sample: sorted CD4+, CD8+, or CD8+CD57+ T cells (not recorded which) from PBMCs. The receptors here all came from a human donor with severe aplastic anemia or a healthy control (not recorded which).

Note on this clonotype: A much larger clone differs from this one at a single base, so this may be a read error. This sequence joins TRBV7-9 and TRBJ2-1; D is unresolved. The V end was cut by 0 bases, the J end by 3 bases, with 9 bases between. The CDR3 totals 15 residues. The V gene's germline CDR1 is SEHNR and CDR2 FQNEAQ (reference sequence). CDR3 sequence reads: CASSLAGPGYNEQFF. The CDR3 coding sequence is TGTGCCAGCAGCTTAGCAGGTCCTGGCTACAATGAGCAGTTCTTC.

This clonotype was counted ten times or more. The rearrangement joins TRBV3-1 to TRBJ1-3; possible D gene TRBD1, 5 bases. The CDR3 spans 13 residues. The V end was cut by 1 base, the J end by 10 bases, with 11 bases between. Germline CDR1 and CDR2: LGHDT and YNNKEL (reference sequence). The CDR3 DNA reads as TGTGCCAGCAGCCAAGGGCAGGGCTTGACCATATATTTT. This gives the protein CASSQGQGLTIYF.

The CDR3: CSARVRGQETQYF. CDR3 DNA sequence: TGCAGTGCTAGGGTCAGGGGACAAGAGACCCAGTACTTC. The chain carries TRBV20-1 and TRBJ2-5, with D possibly matching TRBD1 (6 bases). The CDR3 runs to 13 residues. V gave up 3 bases and J gave up 2 bases, with 10 bases separating them. The germline V gene has CDR1 DFQATT and CDR2 SNEGSKA (reference sequence).

Concerning this clonotype: An end of the junction differs from the germline gene, which may be a read error. J is TRBJ2-7 and V is TRBV7-7, with a weak D call TRBD1 (6 bases). CDR1 and CDR2 (germline): SSHAT, FNYEAQ (reference sequence). The CDR3 contains 13 residues. The CDR3 region has the DNA TGTGCAAGCAGCTTCCGACAGGCCTACGAGCAGTACTTC. Residues: CASSFRQAYEQYF.

The CDR3 DNA sequence: TGTGCCAGCAGTCCAATCGCTAGCGGGAGACACGAGCAGTACTTC. Translated, it gives CASSPIASGRHEQYF. The chain carries TRBV12-3 or TRBV12-4 and TRBJ2-7; TRBD2 matches 10 bases. The V gene end was trimmed by 5 bases and the J gene end by 5 bases; junction bases not matched to a gene: 9. The CDR3 is 15 residues long.

The gene calls are TRBV2 and TRBJ2-1, with D maybe TRBD2 (5 bases). This CDR3 region has 14 residues. Deletions cut 9 bases from V and 5 bases from J, with 17 bases between. Germline V gene data show CDR1 as SNHLY and CDR2 as FYNNEI. DNA of the CDR3: TGTGCCAGTGACCCCGGGGTTGACGACAATGAGCAGTTCTTC. It codes for CASDPGVDDNEQFF.

The rearrangement links TRBV9 to TRBJ2-1, with D possibly called TRBD1 or TRBD2 (5 bases each). CDR1 SGDLS and CDR2 YYNGEE come from the germline V gene. The CDR3 has 14 residues. V gave up 1 base and J gave up 6 bases, with 11 bases separating them. CDR3 nucleotides: TGTGCCAGCAGCGTATCAGGGACCCTCAATGAGCAGTTCTTC. It yields the protein CASSVSGTLNEQFF.

V is TRBV5-1 and J is TRBJ2-5, with D possibly matching TRBD2 (6 bases). Between the trimmed V and J ends, which lost 4 bases and 2 bases, there was a span of 12 bases. This CDR3 has 14 residues. Germline V gene lookup returns CDR1 SGHRS and CDR2 YFSETQ. The CDR3 sequence: CASSETRGQETQYF. CDR3 coding DNA: TGCGCCAGCAGCGAGACTAGAGGGCAAGAGACCCAGTACTTC.

The rearrangement uses TRBV7-2 and TRBJ1-1; D ambiguous. CDR3 size: 11 residues. Germline V lookup: CDR1 SGHTA, CDR2 FQGNSA. Trimming pared 2 bases from V and 6 bases from J, leaving 4 bases between. Here the CDR3 reads CASSLMAEAFF. The CDR3 coding sequence is TGTGCCAGCAGCTTAATGGCTGAAGCTTTCTTT.

The CDR3: CASSFRVPYNSPLHF. CDR3 bases: TGTGCCAGCAGTTTTCGGGTCCCCTATAATTCACCCCTCCACTTT. This chain links TRBV6-5 with TRBJ1-6, with unresolved D. V shed 4 bases and J shed 2 bases, with 9 bases lying between them. This CDR3 has 15 residues. Germline-derived CDR1 and CDR2 are MNHEY and SVGAGI.

This clonotype was observed a few times. The V call is TRBV7-9, the J call TRBJ1-6; the D gene is possibly TRBD1 (5 bases). Trimming cost V 7 bases and J 2 bases, with 6 bases left between them. Germline V CDR1 and CDR2: SEHNR, FQNEAQ (reference sequence). The CDR3 consists of 13 residues. The CDR3 reads CASIRAYNSPLHF. DNA of the CDR3: TGTGCCAGCATCAGGGCCTATAATTCACCCCTCCACTTT.

The chain recombines TRBV7-9 with TRBJ1-2; 9 bases align to TRBD1. The junction had 8 bases not matched to a gene; V was cut back by 2 bases and J by 4 bases. The CDR3 is 16 residues long. Germline-derived CDR1 and CDR2 are SEHNR and FQNEAQ (reference sequence). CDR3 DNA: TGTGCCAGCAGCTTATCGGGACAGGGACAGAGCTATGGCTACACCTTC. Encoded protein: CASSLSGQGQSYGYTF.

J is TRBJ2-2 and V is TRBV7-8; perhaps TRBD2 as D (5 bases). Germline loops: CDR1 SGHVS, CDR2 FQNEAQ. This CDR3 has 15 amino acids. The V and J ends lost 1 base and 2 bases respectively, with 8 bases between them. CDR3 coding DNA: TGTGCCAGCAGCTTAGGCAGGACTAACACCGGGGAGCTGTTTTTT. Protein product: CASSLGRTNTGELFF.

Points on this clonotype: One base away lies a much larger clone, so this may be a sequencing read error. The missing conserved phenylalanine or tryptophan at the end of this CDR3 makes a read error likely. The chain uses TRBV6-1 and TRBJ1-2; a possible D gene is TRBD1 (5 bases). Trimming removed 1 base from V and 7 bases from J, with 16 bases in between. The V gene's germline CDR1 is MNHNS and CDR2 SASEGT. CDR3 length: 15 amino acids. For the CDR3, the DNA is TGTGCCAGCAGTGAAGACCCCGTGGGGCTAGGTGGCTACACCCTC. Its protein product is CASSEDPVGLGGYTL.

V is TRBV7-8 and J is TRBJ2-4; maybe TRBD1 (5 bases). Germline V gene sequence: CDR1 SGHVS, CDR2 FQNEAQ. The length of the CDR3 is 15 residues. Trimming shortened V by 5 bases and J by 5 bases, and 16 bases separated the two germline ends. The CDR3 sequence is CASSALTDRQNIQYF. The CDR3, as DNA: TGTGCCAGCAGCGCCCTCACCGACAGACAAAACATTCAGTACTTC. Complete variable domain (other parts from reference TRBV7-8 and TRBJ2-4): GAGVSQSPRYKVAKRGQDVALRCDPISGHVSLFWYQQALGQGPEFLTYFQNEAQLDKSGLPSDRFFAERPEGSVSTLKIQRTQQEDSAVYLCASSALTDRQNIQYFGAGTRLSVL.

At least ten counts were recorded for this clonotype. The rearrangement joins TRBV19 to TRBJ2-7; D tentatively reads TRBD1 or TRBD2 (5 bases each). Germline V gene sequence: CDR1 LNHDA, CDR2 SQIVND (reference sequence). The V and J ends lost 7 bases and 7 bases respectively, with 17 bases between them. The CDR3 is made up of 13 amino acids. The chain's CDR3 is CASNDGATREQYF. The CDR3 DNA is TGTGCCAGTAATGACGGGGCGACACGGGAGCAGTACTTC.

This clonotype was observed at least ten times. The CDR3 is CSARVISPSSPLHF. As DNA, the CDR3 is TGCAGTGCTAGAGTGATTTCCCCTAGTTCACCCCTCCACTTT. The J gene is TRBJ1-6, the V gene TRBV20-1; D ambiguous. The CDR3 totals 14 residues. Trimming cost V 1 base and J 9 bases, with 13 bases left between them. Germline V lookup: CDR1 DFQATT, CDR2 SNEGSKA (reference sequence).

Concerning this clonotype itself: One base away lies a much larger clone, so this may be a sequencing read error. The J gene is TRBJ2-1, the V gene TRBV12-3 or TRBV12-4, with 9 bases lining up with TRBD2. The CDR3 contains 17 residues. CDR3 nucleotide sequence: TGTGCCAGCAGGGGCGGTGGGCGGGGGGGCGCCTACAATGAGCGGTTCTTC. Translated: CASRGGGRGGAYNERFF.